In its sample, the clone carrying this TCR beta chain was seen a few times. What it recognizes is unknown. Donors counted as nominally healthy when sampled, yet unrecorded immune exposures were likely. PCR involved 60 Vbeta and 13 Jbeta primers. Per the original data handling: A later analysis tallied roughly 77 million unique TCR beta chains, some 12 million of them shared. Data came from immunoSEQ multiplex PCR; TCRdb stores just in-frame clones and leaves some out. That table gives V, J and clone size, and the DNA gave D and trimming. The sample carries about 130,000 clones, around 72% recorded once. This CDR3 region has 15 residues. Germline CDR1 ENHRY, CDR2 SYGVKD. Trimming shortened V by 4 bases and J by 3 bases, and 13 bases separated the two germline ends. The data are from a study of cytomegalovirus exposure and HLA in healthy donors. Overall study findings and caveats: Most of the TCR beta V segments (in an earlier analysis) were productive either about 87% or about 30% of the time. Researchers reported in a later analysis that a missense DCLRE1C variant was tied to TCR beta V- and J-gene trimming.

The sequence was obtained from a man aged 50-60 years in good health and CMV-seropositive. The rearrangement uses TRBV10-3 and TRBJ1-3; a weak D match, TRBD1 (5 bases). Sequencing was done on a sample of PBMCs. The CDR3 sequence is CAISGDLDSGNTIYF. The CDR3 DNA is TGTGCCATCAGTGGAGATCTCGACAGTGGAAACACCATATATTTT.